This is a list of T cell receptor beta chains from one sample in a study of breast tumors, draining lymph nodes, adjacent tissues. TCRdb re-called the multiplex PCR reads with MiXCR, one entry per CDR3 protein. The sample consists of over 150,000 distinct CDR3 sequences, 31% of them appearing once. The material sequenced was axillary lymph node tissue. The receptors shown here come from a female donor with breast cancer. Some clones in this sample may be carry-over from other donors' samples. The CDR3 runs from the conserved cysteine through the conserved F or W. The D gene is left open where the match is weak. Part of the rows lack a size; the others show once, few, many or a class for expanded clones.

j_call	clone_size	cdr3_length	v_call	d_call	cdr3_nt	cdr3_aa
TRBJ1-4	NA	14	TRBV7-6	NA	TGTGCCAGCAGCTTAGGACAGGATGATGAAAAACTGTTTTTT	CASSLGQDDEKLFF
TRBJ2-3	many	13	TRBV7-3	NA	TGTGCCAGCAGCACACAGGGTTTAGATACGCAGTATTTT	CASSTQGLDTQYF
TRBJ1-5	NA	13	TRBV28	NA	TGTGCCAGCCTCGGACAGAATAATCAGCCCCAGCATTTT	CASLGQNNQPQHF
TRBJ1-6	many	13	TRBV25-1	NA	TGTGCCAGCAGTGTAGCGCGGTCGGGGACCCTCCACTTT	CASSVARSGTLHF
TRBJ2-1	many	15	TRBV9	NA	TGTGCCAGCAGCCTTAGTGGGGCTTCCTTCAATGAGCAGTTCTTC	CASSLSGASFNEQFF
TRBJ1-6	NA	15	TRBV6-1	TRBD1	TGTGCCAGCAGTTCCGAACAGGGGGGTAATTCACCCCTCCACTTT	CASSSEQGGNSPLHF
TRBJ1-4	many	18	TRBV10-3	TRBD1	TGTGCCATCAGGGCCGGGACAGGGGCCCCCTTAGAGAATGAAAAACTGTTTTTT	CAIRAGTGAPLENEKLFF
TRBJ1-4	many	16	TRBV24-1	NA	TGTGCCACCAGTGTCTATTTACGGTTCCCCAATGAAAAACTGTTTTTT	CATSVYLRFPNEKLFF
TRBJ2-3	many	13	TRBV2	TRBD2	TGTGCCAGCAGCGGGGGGAGCACAGATACGCAGTATTTT	CASSGGSTDTQYF
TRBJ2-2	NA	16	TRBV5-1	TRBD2	TGCGCCAGCGGAGGGACTAGCGGCTTTAACACCGGGGAGCTGTTTTTT	CASGGTSGFNTGELFF
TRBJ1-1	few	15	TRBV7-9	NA	TGTGCCAGCAGCCCCCGCTGGGGGGGCGGCACTGAAGCTTTCTTT	CASSPRWGGGTEAFF
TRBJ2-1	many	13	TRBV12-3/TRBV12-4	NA	TGTGCCAGCAGTTTTCCACCTTACAATGAGCAGTTCTTC	CASSFPPYNEQFF
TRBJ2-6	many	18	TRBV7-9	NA	TGTGCCAGCAGCTTACGTGGCAGGGGCCCCTCTGGGGCCAACGTCCTGACTTTC	CASSLRGRGPSGANVLTF
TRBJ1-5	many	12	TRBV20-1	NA	TGCAGTGCTGCCAAGGCCAATCAGCCCCAGCATTTT	CSAAKANQPQHF
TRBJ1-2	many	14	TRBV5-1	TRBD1	TGCGCCAGCAGCTTGGGTGGGACAGGGTATGGCTACACCTTC	CASSLGGTGYGYTF
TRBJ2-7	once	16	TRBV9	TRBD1	TGTGCCAGCAGCCGTGAGAGACAGGGGGAGACCTACGAGCAGTACTTC	CASSRERQGETYEQYF
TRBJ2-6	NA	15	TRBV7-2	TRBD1	TGTGCCAGCAGCTTAGGGGTGGCAGGGGGCAACGTCCTGACTTTC	CASSLGVAGGNVLTF
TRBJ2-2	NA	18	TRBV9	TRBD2	TGTGCCAGCAGCGTAGATGGGGGGACTAGCGGGAACACCGGGGAGCTGTTTTTT	CASSVDGGTSGNTGELFF
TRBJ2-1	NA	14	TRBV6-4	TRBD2	TGTGCCAGCAGTCTTGCGGGGGGGCCTGATGAGCAGTTCTTC	CASSLAGGPDEQFF
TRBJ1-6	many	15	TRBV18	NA	TGTGCCAGCTCTCCAACCACGGGGCCCGGGGAGCCCCTCCACTTT	CASSPTTGPGEPLHF
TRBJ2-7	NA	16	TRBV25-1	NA	TGTGCCAGCAGTGAGAGAAACAGGCTGAGCTCCTACGAGCAGTACTTC	CASSERNRLSSYEQYF
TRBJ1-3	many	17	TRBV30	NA	TGTGCCTGGAGTGACTCGTTTGGCCGAGGGACAGGAAACACCATATATTTT	CAWSDSFGRGTGNTIYF
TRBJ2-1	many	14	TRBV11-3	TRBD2	TGTGCCAGCAGCCCGCGGACTAGTCGCGATGAGCAGTTCTTC	CASSPRTSRDEQFF
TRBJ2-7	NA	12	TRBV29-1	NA	TGCAGCGCCGATTCGAGGGAGTACGAGCAGTACTTC	CSADSREYEQYF
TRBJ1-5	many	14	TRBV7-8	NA	TGTGCCAGCAGCTTAAGGCAGGGCCATCAGCCCCAGCATTTT	CASSLRQGHQPQHF
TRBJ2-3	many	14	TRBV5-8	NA	TGTGCCAGCAGCGGGGTCGTCGGAGGAGATACGCAGTATTTT	CASSGVVGGDTQYF
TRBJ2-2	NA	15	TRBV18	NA	TGTGCCAGCTCACCAGCTAGGACAGACACCGGGGAGCTGTTTTTT	CASSPARTDTGELFF
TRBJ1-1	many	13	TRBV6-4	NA	TGTGCCAGCAGTGAACAGCTGAACACTGAAGCTTTCTTT	CASSEQLNTEAFF
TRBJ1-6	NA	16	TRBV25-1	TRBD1	TGTGCTAGACCGGGCGAAGGGGGCTGGGATAATTCACCCCTCCACTTT	CARPGEGGWDNSPLHF
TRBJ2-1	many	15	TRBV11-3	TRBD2	TGTGCCAGCAGCTTAGTGGCGGGGGGCCGCAATGAGCAGTTCTTC	CASSLVAGGRNEQFF
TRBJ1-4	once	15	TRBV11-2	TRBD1	TGTGCCAGCAGCTTAAGACAGGGGGGTGGGGAAAAACTGTTTTTT	CASSLRQGGGEKLFF
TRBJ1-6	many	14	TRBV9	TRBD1	TGTGCCAGCAGCGGACGGACAGGGCAATCACCCCTCCACTTT	CASSGRTGQSPLHF
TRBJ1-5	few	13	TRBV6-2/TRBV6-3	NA	TGTGCCAGCAGGGGGGACCTCAATCAGCCCCAGCATTTT	CASRGDLNQPQHF
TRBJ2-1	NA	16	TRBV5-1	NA	TGCGCCAGCAGCCTGTCGTCTACAGGGGAGGTCGGGGAGCAGTTCTTC	CASSLSSTGEVGEQFF
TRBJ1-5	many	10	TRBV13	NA	TGTGCCAGCAGCTTAGGGCCCCAGCATTTT	CASSLGPQHF
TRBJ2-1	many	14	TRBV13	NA	TGTGCCAGCAGCCCCAGATCTAGCGTGAATGAGCAGTTCTTC	CASSPRSSVNEQFF
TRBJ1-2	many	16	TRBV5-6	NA	TGTGCCAGCAGCTTTACGACAGGATCCCTTAACTATGGCTACACCTTC	CASSFTTGSLNYGYTF
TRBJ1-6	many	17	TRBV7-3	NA	TGTGCCAGCAGCCAACTTGGCAGGACGGCAGGGAATTCACCCCTCCACTTT	CASSQLGRTAGNSPLHF
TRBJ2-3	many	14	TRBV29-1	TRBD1	TGCAGCACGGGACAGGGGGCTAGCACAGATACGCAGTATTTT	CSTGQGASTDTQYF
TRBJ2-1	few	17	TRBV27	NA	TGTGCCAGCAGTTTAGCCCCCAGGCCTAATACCCACAATGAGCAGTTCTTC	CASSLAPRPNTHNEQFF
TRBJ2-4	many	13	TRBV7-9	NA	TGTGCCAGCAGCTCCGGACTCCCTCCCACTCAGTACTTC	CASSSGLPPTQYF
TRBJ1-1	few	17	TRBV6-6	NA	TGTGCCAGCAGTTACAAGGCATCGGGGGGATCGAACACTGAAGCTTTCTTT	CASSYKASGGSNTEAFF
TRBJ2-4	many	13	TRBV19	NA	TGTGCCAGTAGTAGGCGCACATCTGACATTCAGTACTTC	CASSRRTSDIQYF
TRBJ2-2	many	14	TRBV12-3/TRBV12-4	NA	TGTGCCAGCAGACGGACAAGGAACACCGGGGAGCTGTTTTTT	CASRRTRNTGELFF
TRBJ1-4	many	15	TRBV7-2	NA	TGTGCCAGCTCAGGGACGGGGTCAACTAATGAAAAACTGTTTTTT	CASSGTGSTNEKLFF
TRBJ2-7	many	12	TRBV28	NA	TGTGCCAGCAGTAACCTCCCTAACGAGCAGTACTTC	CASSNLPNEQYF
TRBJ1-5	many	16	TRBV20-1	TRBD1	TGCAGTGCTAGAGAGACAGGGACTTTGAGCAATCAGCCCCAGCATTTT	CSARETGTLSNQPQHF
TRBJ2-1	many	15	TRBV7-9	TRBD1	TGTGCCAGCAGCTTAGCTAGGACAGGGCGGTATGAGCAGTTCTTC	CASSLARTGRYEQFF